This passage covers 23 T cell receptor beta chains from one sample sequenced in a study of T cells in Graves' hyperthyroidism and ophthalmopathy (dated by TCRdb to about 2019). The library relied on multiplex PCR. These reads were obtained on an Illumina HiSeq 2000. TCR beta CDR3 regions were amplified from RNA transcripts. A first-round RT-PCR of the TCR CDR3 used the HTBI primer set with the Qiagen OneStep RT-PCR kit. TCRdb trimmed public reads at Q25 via fastp, called clones via MiXCR and kept in-frame beta chains. A single entry per CDR3 protein holds the most common genes and DNA from its merged rows. The sample includes 75,000 to 100,000 distinct CDR3 sequences, with roughly 49% observed a single time. The ten largest account for 27% of the sample. Sequencing used blood. The receptor source for this set is a woman between 35 and 50 years old with Graves' hyperthyroidism.

Many counts were recorded for this clonotype. The J gene is TRBJ1-2, the V gene TRBV27; D perhaps matches TRBD1 (6 bases). Germline loops: CDR1 MNHEY, CDR2 SMNVEV (reference sequence). Between the trimmed V and J ends, which lost 3 bases and 7 bases, there was a span of 12 bases. CDR3 length: 13 residues. The CDR3 nucleotides are TGTGCCAGCAGTTTGGGGGGCGCGGGTGGCTACACCTTC. This codes for CASSLGGAGGYTF.

The rearrangement joins TRBV7-2 to TRBJ2-7, with D possibly matching TRBD2 (9 bases). V was trimmed by 3 bases and J by 6 bases, leaving 18 bases between them. The V gene's germline CDR1 is SGHTA and CDR2 FQGNSA. The CDR3 is 15 residues long. The CDR3: CASSFGQGLAAEQYF. The CDR3 DNA is TGTGCCAGCAGCTTTGGACAGGGACTAGCCGCCGAGCAGTACTTC.

The chain employs TRBV30 and TRBJ1-1; D possibly corresponds to TRBD1 (6 bases). The CDR3 length is 13 residues. V was shortened by 2 bases and J by 5 bases, with 12 bases between the two germline ends. From germline, CDR1 is GTSNPN and CDR2 SVGIG (reference sequence). As DNA, the CDR3 is TGTGCCTGGAGTTCGGGGGGCGTTACTGAAGCTTTCTTT. Protein product: CAWSSGGVTEAFF.

This clonotype was detected once. The V call is TRBV7-2, the J call TRBJ2-3; TRBD2 matches 7 bases. Per germline, CDR1 SGHTA and CDR2 FQGNSA. With 6 bases clipped from V and 1 base from J, the junction kept 10 bases outside the gene matches. The CDR3 sequence is 16 residues long. The CDR3 DNA is TGTGCCAGCAGTTTATCGCCTAGCGGCGGCACAGATACGCAGTATTTT. Its protein product is CASSLSPSGGTDTQYF.

The chain recombines TRBV6-5 with TRBJ1-2, with D unclear. The CDR3 extends over 13 amino acids. CDR1 and CDR2 (germline): MNHEY, SVGAGI. V dropped 11 bases and J dropped 0 bases, with 13 bases sitting between them. In DNA form, the CDR3 reads TGTGCCGGCATCGGACGGACTAACTATGGCTACACCTTC. Translation gives CAGIGRTNYGYTF.

The V and J genes are TRBV2 and TRBJ1-4, with 8 positions matching TRBD1. CDR1 and CDR2 from the germline V gene are SNHLY and FYNNEI. V shed 2 bases and J 5 bases; nucleotides not matched to a gene: 1. The CDR3 has 14 amino acids. The CDR3 sequence: CASSERTGNEKLFF. The CDR3 DNA reads TGTGCCAGCAGTGAACGGACAGGGAATGAAAAACTGTTTTTT.

A note on this clonotype: This clone may be a read error of a much larger clone one base away. Given the absence of the conserved phenylalanine or tryptophan at the CDR3 end, a read error is likely. The chain has TRBV24-1 and TRBJ1-1; TRBD1 matches 7 bases. Per the germline V gene, CDR1 is KGHDR and CDR2 is SFDVKD. The V gene end was trimmed by 4 bases and the J gene end by 8 bases; junction bases not matched to a gene: 6. This CDR3 has 13 amino acids. CDR3 sequence reads: CATSETGTAEAFL. The CDR3 coding sequence is TGTGCCACCAGTGAAACCGGGACAGCAGAAGCTTTCCTT.

This clonotype was seen at least ten times. This chain joins TRBV2 and TRBJ1-4; D is uncertain. This CDR3 region has 14 residues. Trimming left V 8 bases short and J 7 bases short, with 17 bases between. CDR1 is SNHLY, CDR2 FYNNEI, per germline. CDR3 protein: CASSISGGSEKLFF. CDR3 nucleotide sequence: TGTGCCAGCTCAATATCGGGTGGAAGTGAAAAACTGTTTTTT.

This clonotype appeared many times. The V and J genes are TRBV2 and TRBJ2-5; D unresolved. Trimming shortened V by 3 bases and J by 7 bases, and 15 bases separated the two germline ends. This CDR3 contains 14 residues. Germline V gives CDR1 SNHLY, CDR2 FYNNEI. The CDR3: CASSEADSFATQYF. CDR3 sequence (DNA): TGTGCCAGCAGTGAGGCAGACTCGTTTGCGACCCAGTACTTC.

The chain has TRBV5-4 and TRBJ2-5; 9 nucleotides line up with TRBD1. The V gene's germline CDR1 is SGHNT and CDR2 YYREEE (reference sequence). The CDR3 has 15 amino acids. V shed 3 bases, J shed 4 bases, and the junction held 7 bases outside the gene matches. CDR3 protein: CASSYGQGLGETQYF. The CDR3 DNA follows: TGTGCCAGCAGCTATGGACAGGGGTTGGGAGAGACCCAGTACTTC.

CDR3 sequence reads: CASSANSRLAGGETQYF. The CDR3 DNA is TGTGCCAGCAGTGCCAACTCACGACTAGCGGGAGGGGAGACCCAGTACTTC. The V gene is TRBV2, the J gene TRBJ2-5; TRBD2 agrees at 14 bases. The CDR3 totals 17 residues. CDR1 is SNHLY, CDR2 FYNNEI, per germline. The ends lost 4 bases at V and 5 bases at J; junction bases unmatched: 9.

This clonotype was counted a few times. The chain recombines TRBV7-8 with TRBJ2-7, with D unresolved. Trimming cost V 6 bases and J 2 bases, with 11 bases left between them. The germline CDR1 and CDR2 sequences are SGHVS and FQNEAQ. The CDR3 is made up of 13 amino acids. The CDR3 protein is CASSWAAPYEQYF. Here the CDR3 DNA reads TGTGCCAGCAGTTGGGCGGCTCCCTACGAGCAGTACTTC.

The V and J genes are TRBV24-1 and TRBJ2-5; D is ambiguous. This CDR3 region has 13 residues. Between the trimmed V and J ends, which lost 4 bases and 9 bases, there was a span of 14 bases. Germline V gives CDR1 KGHDR, CDR2 SFDVKD. CDR3: CATSEMEYQPQYF. The CDR3 coding sequence is TGTGCCACCAGTGAGATGGAGTATCAGCCCCAGTACTTC.

V and J are TRBV2 and TRBJ1-1; 7 nucleotides align to TRBD1. The V gene's germline CDR1 is SNHLY and CDR2 FYNNEI. The CDR3 runs 11 residues. The V gene end was trimmed by 7 bases and the J gene end by 11 bases; junction bases not matched to a gene: 7. In nucleotides, the CDR3 is TGTGCCAGCACCCTCGACAGGGTGGCTTTCTTT. It yields the protein CASTLDRVAFF.

Concerning this clonotype: The junction differs from germline at one of its ends, possibly a read error. This chain links TRBV7-6 with TRBJ1-1, with D tentatively TRBD1 (6 bases). Germline values: CDR1 SGHVS, CDR2 FNYEAQ. The CDR3 spans 15 residues. The CDR3 bases are TGTGCCGGCAGCCCTCCAATGCGTCCAGGGGTTTTAGCTTTTTTT. Residues: CAGSPPMRPGVLAFF. The full variable domain, its missing parts supplied by reference TRBV7-6 and TRBJ1-1, is GAGVSQSPRYKVTKRGQDVALRCDPISGHVSLYWYRQALGQGPEFLTYFNYEAQQDKSGLPNDRFSAERPEGSISTLTIQRTEQRDSAMYRCAGSPPMRPGVLAFFGQGTRLTVV.

This clonotype occurred many times. CDR3 sequence (DNA): TGTGCCAGCAGTTACGGGGCGGTCGAGCAGTACTTC. Its protein product is CASSYGAVEQYF. This chain uses TRBV6-6 with TRBJ2-7, with TRBD1 as a possible D gene (5 bases). CDR1 MNHNY and CDR2 SVGAGI come from the germline V gene (reference sequence). The V gene lost 2 bases and the J gene lost 6 bases, with 8 bases spanning the gap. The CDR3 runs 12 residues.

V is TRBV20-1 and J is TRBJ2-5, with D possibly being TRBD1 or TRBD2 (6 bases each). V lost 7 bases to trimming and J lost 5 bases, with 17 bases between them. Germline V gives CDR1 DFQATT, CDR2 SNEGSKA (reference sequence). This CDR3 spans 13 amino acids. This chain's CDR3 is CSVIRGERETQYF. DNA of the CDR3: TGCAGTGTCATAAGGGGGGAACGCGAGACCCAGTACTTC.

This chain uses TRBV29-1 with TRBJ2-3, with 10 bases that match TRBD1. This CDR3 contains 13 residues. With 7 bases clipped from V and 1 base from J, the junction kept 2 bases outside the gene matches. The germline gives CDR1 SQVTM, CDR2 ANQGSEA. DNA for the CDR3: TGCAGCGCTGGACAGGGGGGCACAGATACGCAGTATTTT. Translating it yields CSAGQGGTDTQYF.

This clonotype was counted ten times or more. The rearrangement links TRBV13 to TRBJ2-7, with unresolved D. Germline-derived CDR1 and CDR2 are PRHDT and FYEKMQ (reference sequence). CDR3 length equals 13 residues. The V gene lost 5 bases and the J gene lost 7 bases, with 15 bases spanning the gap. CDR3 region: CASSVGPGREQYF. The CDR3, as DNA: TGTGCCAGCAGCGTCGGTCCCGGCCGGGAGCAGTACTTC. The entire variable domain, with the rest obtained from reference TRBV13 and TRBJ2-7, is as follows: AAGVIQSPRHLIKEKRETATLKCYPIPRHDTVYWYQQGPGQDPQFLISFYEKMQSDKGSIPDRFSAQQFSDYHSELNMSSLELGDSALYFCASSVGPGREQYFGPGTRLTVT.

A word on this clonotype: A much larger clone is a single base away; this may be a read error. The CDR3 sequence: CASSHTNYGHTF. For the CDR3, the DNA is TGCGCCAGCAGCCACACTAACTATGGCCACACCTTC. The chain links TRBV4-3 to TRBJ1-2; D ambiguous. This CDR3 comprises 12 residues. Germline assignment: CDR1 LGHNA and CDR2 YSLEER.

This clonotype was detected many times. This chain joins TRBV20-1 and TRBJ1-4; D not certain. Germline CDR1 is DFQATT and CDR2 is SNEGSKA (reference sequence). The CDR3 length is 15 residues. Trimming cost V 5 bases and J 0 bases, with 13 bases left between them. CDR3 loop: CSALVPLATNEKLFF. DNA for the CDR3: TGCAGTGCTTTAGTGCCTCTGGCAACTAATGAAAAACTGTTTTTT.

This chain's CDR3 is CASSIHPPTSGNYGYTF. The CDR3 coding sequence is TGTGCCAGTAGTATACACCCCCCGACGAGTGGAAACTATGGCTACACCTTC. The chain combines TRBV19 with TRBJ1-2; D not certain. CDR1 is LNHDA, CDR2 SQIVND, per germline (reference sequence). The CDR3 is 17 amino acids. V shed 2 bases and J shed 2 bases, with 18 bases lying between them.

The CDR3 DNA is TGTGCCAGCAGCTCCGGGACAGGGGAGCCCCAGCATTTT. Its protein is CASSSGTGEPQHF. V and J are TRBV7-2 and TRBJ1-5; the match to TRBD1 covers 10 bases. CDR3 length: 13 amino acids. Losses at the gene ends were 4 bases for V and 8 bases for J; bases not matched to a gene: 2. Germline V gives CDR1 SGHTA, CDR2 FQGNSA. Looking up the rest from reference TRBV7-2 and TRBJ1-5 gives the full variable domain: GAGVSQSPSNKVTEKGKDVELRCDPISGHTALYWYRQSLGQGLEFLIYFQGNSAPDKSGLPSDRFSAERTGGSVSTLTIQRTQQEDSAVYLCASSSGTGEPQHFGDGTRLSIL.